This T cell receptor (beta chain) appears in the sequencing data of a study of CD8 T cells in ankylosing spondylitis. The authors made TCR beta libraries by quantitative 5'-RACE with molecular barcodes. One entry per CDR3 protein, called by TCRdb with MiXCR from the 5' RACE reads. The sample lists around 890,000 distinct CDR3 sequences; 12% were seen once. Overall study findings and caveats: Seemingly distinctive of ankylosing spondylitis blood was a TCR beta motif formed by eight highly homologous variants. Past studies reported some motif variants in reactive arthritis synovial fluid and blood. It was reported that disease-linked clones were significantly enriched in matched ankylosing spondylitis synovial fluid. The disease-linked clones had a CD8+ phenotype and low blood frequencies.

This CDR3 contains 14 residues. The germline gives CDR1 MDHEN, CDR2 SYDVKM. Trimming shortened V by 6 bases and J by 5 bases, and 16 bases separated the two germline ends. This clonotype was observed a few times. Its antigen is undetermined. The sample taken for sequencing was blood, either unsorted or a sorted T cell fraction (not recorded which). This TCR derives from a male donor with ankylosing spondylitis. The chain employs TRBV28 and TRBJ1-2, with D uncertain. The CDR3 spells CASSLAPLGYGYTF. Written as DNA, the CDR3 is TGTGCCAGCAGCCTCGCTCCCCTGGGGTATGGCTACACCTTC.